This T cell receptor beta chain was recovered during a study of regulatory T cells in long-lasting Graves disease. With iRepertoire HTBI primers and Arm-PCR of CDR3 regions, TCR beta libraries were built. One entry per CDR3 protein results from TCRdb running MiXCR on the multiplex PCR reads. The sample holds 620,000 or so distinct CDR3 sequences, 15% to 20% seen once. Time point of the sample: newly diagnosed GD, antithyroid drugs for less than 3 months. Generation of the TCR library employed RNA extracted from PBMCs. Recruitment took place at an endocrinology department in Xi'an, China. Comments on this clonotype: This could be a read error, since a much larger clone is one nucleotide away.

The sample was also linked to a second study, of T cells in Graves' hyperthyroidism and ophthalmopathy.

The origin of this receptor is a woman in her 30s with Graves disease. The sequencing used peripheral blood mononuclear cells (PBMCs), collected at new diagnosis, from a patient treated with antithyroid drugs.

The CDR3 sequence is CASTRNRGQETLYF. Written as DNA, the CDR3 is TGTGCCAGCACCAGAAACAGGGGGCAAGAGACCCTGTACTTC. J is TRBJ2-5 and V is TRBV12-3 or TRBV12-4; TRBD1 aligns across 9 bases. The CDR3 has 14 amino acids.